These 15 T cell receptor beta chains share one sample of origin, sequenced in a study of T-cell memory formation after mild COVID-19. TCRdb used MiXCR to reprocess the 5' RACE reads, holding one entry per CDR3 protein. The sample gives fewer than 450,000 distinct CDR3 sequences, 21% of which show up once; about 12% is in the top ten. The sample consisted of PBMCs or a T cell subset sorted from them (not recorded which). The receptors were gathered from an adult woman who had mild COVID-19 (a few samples of this study predate the infection). Cell type and time point are not known.

The chain joins TRBV28 to TRBJ1-6; possibly TRBD1 for D (5 bases). The CDR3 length is 16 residues. In germline, CDR1 is MDHEN, CDR2 SYDVKM. With 6 bases removed from V and 0 bases from J, the gap between germline ends came to 12 bases. The CDR3 sequence: CASSMTANSYNSPLHF. The CDR3 DNA is TGTGCCAGCAGCATGACAGCAAACTCCTATAATTCACCCCTCCACTTT.

The CDR3 DNA reads as TGTGCCAGCAGCAAAGGGGAGCGGCCAAATGAGCAGTTCTTC. As protein: CASSKGERPNEQFF. The J gene is TRBJ2-1, the V gene TRBV21-1; the table assigns TRBD2, which was not confirmed against the DNA. TRBV21-1 is a recognized pseudogene. This CDR3 is built from 14 residues.

The chain uses TRBV19 and TRBJ1-5; D call uncertain. The CDR3 consists of 17 residues. V was clipped by 3 bases and J by 0 bases, with 15 bases between them. Germline CDR1 is LNHDA and CDR2 is SQIVND (reference sequence). The CDR3 here is CASSILSGQYSNQPQHF. The DNA for the CDR3 is TGTGCCAGTAGTATTTTGAGCGGGCAGTATAGCAATCAGCCCCAGCATTTT.

The chain links TRBV12-3 or TRBV12-4 to TRBJ1-1, with 8 bases identical to TRBD1. V trimming: 6 bases; J trimming: 3 bases; junction bases outside the gene matches: 9. The CDR3 is made up of 15 amino acids. CDR3 nucleotide sequence: TGTGCCAGCAGGACCTGGACAGGGATGGACACTGAAGCTTTCTTT. It is translated as CASRTWTGMDTEAFF.

The chain employs TRBV27 and TRBJ2-5, with 7 bases identical to TRBD2. Losses at the gene ends were 2 bases for V and 2 bases for J; bases not matched to a gene: 5. Germline V gene sequence: CDR1 MNHEY, CDR2 SMNVEV (reference sequence). This CDR3 has 15 amino acids. This chain's CDR3 is CASSLKAGPQETQYF. The CDR3 DNA sequence: TGTGCCAGCAGTTTAAAAGCGGGACCACAAGAGACCCAGTACTTC.

The CDR3 DNA follows: TGTGCCAGCAGGGACAGCTCCTATAATTCACCCCTCCACTTT. It codes for CASRDSSYNSPLHF. This chain connects TRBV6-1 to TRBJ1-6; D might be TRBD1 (6 bases). Germline CDR1 MNHNS, CDR2 SASEGT. Between the trimmed V and J ends, which lost 6 bases and 0 bases, there was a span of 6 bases. The CDR3 is made up of 14 amino acids.

This chain links TRBV18 with TRBJ1-1, with D maybe TRBD1 (6 bases). The germline V and J ends were trimmed by 6 bases and 7 bases, with 15 bases remaining between them. CDR1 is KGHSH, CDR2 LQKENI, per germline. CDR3 size: 13 residues. The DNA for the CDR3 is TGTGCCAGCTCCGAGGGGGGTAAGATTGAAGCTTTCTTT. Translation: CASSEGGKIEAFF.

The genes are TRBV11-2 and TRBJ2-3, with TRBD1 matching 7 bases. The CDR3 length is 15 residues. The J segment lost 0 bases and the V segment lost 7 bases, leaving 7 bases of the junction unmatched. Looked up from germline, CDR1 is SGHAT and CDR2 is FQNNGV. The CDR3 loop is CASIDREKSTDTQYF. As DNA, the CDR3 is TGTGCCAGCATAGACAGGGAGAAAAGCACAGATACGCAGTATTTT.

The V call is TRBV4-1, the J call TRBJ1-1; D uncertain. Germline lookup yields CDR1 MGHRA and CDR2 YSYEKL. This CDR3 is built from 16 residues. The V end lost 0 bases, the J end lost 1 base, and 12 bases lay between the germline ends. The CDR3 loop is CASSQEGAGGNTEAFF. Written as DNA, the CDR3 is TGCGCCAGCAGCCAAGAAGGAGCCGGCGGGAACACTGAAGCTTTCTTT.

The chain employs TRBV20-1 and TRBJ2-1; 8 bases map to TRBD2. This CDR3 is built from 12 residues. Germline V gives CDR1 DFQATT, CDR2 SNEGSKA (reference sequence). V lost 3 bases, J lost 6 bases, and 1 base stayed unmatched. The CDR3 here is CSASSGSNEQFF. As DNA, the CDR3 is TGCAGTGCTAGCAGCGGGAGCAATGAGCAGTTCTTC.

The rearrangement links TRBV5-1 to TRBJ1-2; D gene uncertain. Germline V gene lookup returns CDR1 SGHRS and CDR2 YFSETQ. This CDR3 contains 12 residues. Between the trimmed V and J ends, which lost 4 bases and 8 bases, there was a span of 12 bases. The CDR3 region is CASSLDLEGYTF. CDR3 sequence (DNA): TGCGCCAGCAGCCTTGACCTTGAGGGCTACACCTTC.

This clonotype has just a few counts. The rearrangement joins TRBV3-1 to TRBJ1-2; 7 bases are a match to TRBD1. Germline CDR1 reads LGHDT; CDR2 reads YNNKEL (reference sequence). The CDR3 totals 12 residues. V lost 0 bases to trimming and J lost 9 bases; unmatched junction nucleotides: 1. DNA for the CDR3: TGTGCCAGCAGCCAAGAGACAGGGCGCTACACCTTC. Translated, it gives CASSQETGRYTF.

V gene TRBV5-1 combines with J gene TRBJ1-4; TRBD1 matches at 7 bases. Germline CDR1 and CDR2: SGHRS and YFSETQ. V dropped 1 base and J dropped 2; count of bases not matched to a gene: 2. The CDR3 is made up of 15 amino acids. DNA for the CDR3: TGCGCCAGCAGCTTGATACAGGGGACTAATGAAAAACTGTTTTTT. Translated, it gives CASSLIQGTNEKLFF. The full variable domain, completed using reference TRBV5-1 and TRBJ1-4, is KAGVTQTPRYLIKTRGQQVTLSCSPISGHRSVSWYQQTPGQGLQFLFEYFSETQRNKGNFPGRFSGRQFSNSRSEMNVSTLELGDSALYLCASSLIQGTNEKLFFGSGTQLSVL.

This chain uses TRBV7-9 with TRBJ1-1; D call uncertain. The CDR3 covers 14 residues. Trimming removed 5 bases from V and 3 bases from J, with 13 bases in between. The germline V gene encodes CDR1 SEHNR and CDR2 FQNEAQ (reference sequence). The CDR3 loop is CASSGDIMDTEAFF. CDR3 bases: TGTGCCAGCAGCGGAGACATCATGGACACTGAAGCTTTCTTT.

This clonotype was detected a few times. The rearrangement joins TRBV7-6 to TRBJ1-1; D is possibly TRBD1 (5 bases). Germline-derived CDR1 and CDR2 are SGHVS and FNYEAQ. This CDR3 is built from 15 residues. Trimming pared 5 bases from V and 1 base from J, leaving 14 bases between. This CDR3 is CASSLPPTANTEAFF. CDR3 DNA: TGTGCCAGCAGCCTACCCCCGACAGCGAACACTGAAGCTTTCTTT.